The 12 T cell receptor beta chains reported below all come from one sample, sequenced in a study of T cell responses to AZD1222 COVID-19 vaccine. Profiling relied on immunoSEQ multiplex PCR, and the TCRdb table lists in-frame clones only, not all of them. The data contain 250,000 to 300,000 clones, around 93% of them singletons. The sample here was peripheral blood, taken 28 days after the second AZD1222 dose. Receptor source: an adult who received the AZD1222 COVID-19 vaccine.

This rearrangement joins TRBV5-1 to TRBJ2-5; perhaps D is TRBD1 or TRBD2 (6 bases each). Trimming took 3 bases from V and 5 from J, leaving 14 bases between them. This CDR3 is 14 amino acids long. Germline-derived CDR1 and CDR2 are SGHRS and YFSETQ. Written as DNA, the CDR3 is TGCGCCAGCAGCTCGGGGGCTATGGGGGAGACCCAGTACTTC. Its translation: CASSSGAMGETQYF.

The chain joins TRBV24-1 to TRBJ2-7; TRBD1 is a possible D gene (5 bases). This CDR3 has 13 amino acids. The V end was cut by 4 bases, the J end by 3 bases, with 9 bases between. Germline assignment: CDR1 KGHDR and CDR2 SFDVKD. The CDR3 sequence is CATSDPGHYEQYF. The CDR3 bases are TGTGCCACCAGTGACCCCGGACACTACGAGCAGTACTTC.

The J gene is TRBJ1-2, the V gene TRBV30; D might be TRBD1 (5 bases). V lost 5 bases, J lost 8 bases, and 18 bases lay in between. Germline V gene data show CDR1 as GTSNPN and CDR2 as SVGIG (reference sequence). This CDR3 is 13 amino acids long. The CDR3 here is CAWERGIRRGYTF. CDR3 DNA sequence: TGTGCCTGGGAGAGGGGCATTAGGCGAGGCTACACCTTC.

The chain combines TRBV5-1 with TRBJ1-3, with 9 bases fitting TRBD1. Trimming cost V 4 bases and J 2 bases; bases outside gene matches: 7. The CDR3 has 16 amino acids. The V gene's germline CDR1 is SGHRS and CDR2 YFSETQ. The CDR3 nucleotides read TGCGCCAGCAGCGGGGACAGGGAACGGCCTGGAAACACCATATATTTT. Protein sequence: CASSGDRERPGNTIYF.

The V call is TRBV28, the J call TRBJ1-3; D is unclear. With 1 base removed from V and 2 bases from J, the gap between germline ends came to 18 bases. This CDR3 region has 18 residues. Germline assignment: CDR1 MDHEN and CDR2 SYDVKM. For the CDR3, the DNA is TGTGCCAGCAGTTTATCGCCCCCCTCTATGACCACTGGAAACACCATATATTTT. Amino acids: CASSLSPPSMTTGNTIYF.

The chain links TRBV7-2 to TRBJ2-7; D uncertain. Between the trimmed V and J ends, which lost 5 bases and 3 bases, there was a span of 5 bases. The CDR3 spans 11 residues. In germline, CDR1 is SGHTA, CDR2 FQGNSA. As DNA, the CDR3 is TGTGCCAGCAGCGAACACTACGAGCAGTACTTC. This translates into CASSEHYEQYF.

CDR3 in amino acids: CASSPKGNTEAFF. The CDR3 region has the DNA TGTGCCAGCTCACCAAAGGGGAACACTGAAGCTTTCTTT. The chain couples TRBV18 to TRBJ1-1, with D unclear. Germline loops: CDR1 KGHSH, CDR2 LQKENI. This CDR3 comprises 13 residues. V dropped 2 bases and J dropped 1 base, with 5 bases sitting between them.

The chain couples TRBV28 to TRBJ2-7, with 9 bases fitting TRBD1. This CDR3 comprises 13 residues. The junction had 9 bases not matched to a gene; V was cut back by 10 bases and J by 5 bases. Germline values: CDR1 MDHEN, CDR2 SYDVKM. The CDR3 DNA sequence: TGTGCCATCCCGGGGACAGGGAGGAACGAGCAGTACTTC. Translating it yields CAIPGTGRNEQYF.

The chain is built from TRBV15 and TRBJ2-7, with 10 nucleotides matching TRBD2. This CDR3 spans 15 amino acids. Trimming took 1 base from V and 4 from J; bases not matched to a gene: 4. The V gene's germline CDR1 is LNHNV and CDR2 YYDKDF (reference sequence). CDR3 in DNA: TGTGCCACCAGCAGAGGCCTAGCGGGAGAGTACGAGCAGTACTTC. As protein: CATSRGLAGEYEQYF.

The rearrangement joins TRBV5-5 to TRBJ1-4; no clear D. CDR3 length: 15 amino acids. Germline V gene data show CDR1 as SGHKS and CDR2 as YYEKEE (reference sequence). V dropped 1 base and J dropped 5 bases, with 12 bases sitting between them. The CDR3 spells CASSLYGPPNEKLFF. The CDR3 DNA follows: TGTGCCAGCAGCTTGTACGGACCACCCAATGAAAAACTGTTTTTT.

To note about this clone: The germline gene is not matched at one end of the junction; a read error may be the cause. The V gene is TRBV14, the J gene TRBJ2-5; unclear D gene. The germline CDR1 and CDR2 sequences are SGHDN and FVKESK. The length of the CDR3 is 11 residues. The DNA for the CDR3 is TGTGCCAGCAGCCAAGATCTTCGGTTGCACTTC. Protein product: CASSQDLRLHF.

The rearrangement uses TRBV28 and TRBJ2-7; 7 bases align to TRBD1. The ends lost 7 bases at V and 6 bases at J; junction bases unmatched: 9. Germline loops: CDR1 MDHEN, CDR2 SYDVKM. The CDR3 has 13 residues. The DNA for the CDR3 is TGTGCCAGCACCCAGGGACAGTTACGCGAGCAGTACTTC. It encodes CASTQGQLREQYF.